This is a list of T cell receptor beta chains from one sample in a study of cytomegalovirus exposure and HLA in healthy donors. The table came from immunoSEQ multiplex PCR; TCRdb's copy has only in-frame clones and leaves some out. The profile shows fewer than 80,000 clones, less than 85% of them singletons. The specimen was PBMCs. Every receptor here comes from a woman under 40 in good health and CMV-seronegative. Each CDR3 is given with its conserved first and last residue. D genes are given only for firm matches. Clone size, where shown, is once, few, many, or a class for clones that have expanded.

j_call	clone_size	d_call	v_call	cdr3_aa	cdr3_nt
TRBJ1-2	NA	NA	TRBV4-1	CASSQSDSPNYGYTF	TGCGCCAGCAGCCAATCGGACAGTCCAAACTATGGCTACACCTTC
TRBJ1-1	once	NA	TRBV9	CASSVRDKNTEAFF	TGTGCCAGCAGCGTCAGGGACAAGAACACTGAAGCTTTCTTT
TRBJ2-1	NA	TRBD2	TRBV6-5	CASSYFSSGEYNEQFF	TGTGCCAGCAGTTACTTCTCTAGCGGAGAGTACAATGAGCAGTTCTTC
TRBJ2-3	NA	NA	TRBV18	CASSPKDPGGTDTQYF	TGTGCCAGCTCACCAAAGGACCCCGGGGGCACAGATACGCAGTATTTT
TRBJ2-5	NA	NA	TRBV30	CAWSRRAQETQYF	TGTGCCTGGAGTCGGAGGGCCCAGGAGACCCAGTACTTC
TRBJ2-5	few	NA	TRBV27	CASSLGGPGETQYF	TGTGCCAGCAGTTTAGGAGGGCCGGGAGAGACCCAGTACTTC
TRBJ1-4	NA	NA	TRBV9	CASSRTANEKLFF	TGTGCCAGCAGCAGGACAGCGAATGAAAAACTGTTTTTT
TRBJ2-5	NA	TRBD1	TRBV27	CASSFQGAGYQETQYF	TGTGCCAGCAGTTTTCAGGGGGCGGGGTACCAAGAGACCCAGTACTTC
TRBJ2-1	few	TRBD2	TRBV10-3	CASAGTSGPTDYNEQFF	TGTGCCAGCGCTGGGACTAGCGGGCCAACTGACTACAATGAGCAGTTCTTC
TRBJ2-1	NA	TRBD2	TRBV28	CASSLLSGNSYNEQFF	TGTGCCAGCAGTTTATTAAGCGGGAACTCCTACAATGAGCAGTTCTTC
TRBJ2-1	NA	TRBD1	TRBV19	CASSIGPGGYEQFF	TGTGCCAGTAGTATAGGTCCAGGGGGATATGAGCAGTTCTTC
TRBJ2-5	NA	NA	TRBV6-5	CASSLGAVGTQYF	TGTGCCAGCAGTTTAGGAGCCGTGGGGACCCAGTACTTC
TRBJ1-2	NA	TRBD1	TRBV6-5	CASSYSGQGDKHGYTF	TGTGCCAGCAGTTACTCAGGACAGGGGGACAAGCATGGCTACACCTTC
TRBJ2-7	NA	NA	TRBV7-9	CASSLTGLPFEQYF	TGTGCCAGCAGCTTGACGGGACTCCCTTTCGAGCAGTACTTC
TRBJ2-2	NA	TRBD2	TRBV2	CASSVLAGANTGELFF	TGTGCCAGCAGTGTACTAGCGGGAGCAAACACCGGGGAGCTGTTTTTT
TRBJ1-5	NA	NA	TRBV4-1	CASSQTPGGVNQPQHF	TGCGCCAGCAGCCAGACCCCGGGGGGGGTGAATCAGCCCCAGCATTTT
TRBJ2-5	NA	TRBD1	TRBV28	CASRIPTGGTETQYF	TGTGCCAGCAGAATACCGACAGGGGGCACGGAGACCCAGTACTTC
TRBJ1-1	NA	NA	TRBV19	CASSILGGNTEAFF	TGTGCCAGTAGTATCCTAGGGGGGAACACTGAAGCTTTCTTT
TRBJ2-7	NA	TRBD1	TRBV7-9	CASSSGTAIYEQYF	TGTGCCAGCAGCTCCGGGACAGCAATCTACGAGCAGTACTTC
TRBJ2-5	NA	TRBD1	TRBV9	CASSVGQGKTSRQETQYF	TGTGCCAGCAGCGTAGGACAGGGAAAGACATCTAGGCAAGAGACCCAGTACTTC
TRBJ2-2	few	NA	TRBV4-3	CASRDAVSGELFF	TGCGCCAGCAGGGATGCGGTCTCCGGGGAGCTGTTTTTT
TRBJ1-1	NA	NA	TRBV7-9	CASSPTRARNTEAFF	TGTGCCAGCAGCCCTACCAGGGCGCGGAACACTGAAGCTTTCTTT
TRBJ2-7	NA	NA	TRBV27	CASSPGLAYEQYF	TGTGCCAGCAGTCCGGGACTGGCCTACGAGCAGTACTTC
TRBJ1-2	NA	TRBD1	TRBV29-1	CSVDAQTGANYGYTF	TGCAGCGTTGATGCCCAGACAGGGGCTAACTATGGCTACACCTTC
TRBJ1-2	NA	TRBD1	TRBV7-2	CASSSGQGNYGYTF	TGTGCCAGCAGCTCGGGACAGGGCAACTATGGCTACACCTTC
TRBJ2-3	NA	NA	TRBV5-1	CASSLGPQGTQYF	TGCGCCAGCAGCTTAGGACCCCAGGGTACGCAGTATTTT
TRBJ1-2	NA	NA	TRBV6-5	CASSYSGSRGYGYTF	TGTGCCAGCAGTTACTCTGGCAGTCGAGGTTATGGCTACACCTTC
TRBJ2-7	few	TRBD1	TRBV5-4	CASSNGQGESYEQYF	TGTGCCAGCAGCAACGGACAGGGAGAATCCTACGAGCAGTACTTC
TRBJ2-1	NA	TRBD2	TRBV7-9	CASSLLAGVDSYNEQFF	TGTGCCAGCAGCTTACTAGCGGGAGTCGACTCCTACAATGAGCAGTTCTTC